Included here is one TCR beta chain sequence, with context. The antigen is unknown. This CDR3 is built from 14 residues. Trimming took 7 bases from V and 1 from J, leaving 10 bases between them. CDR1 is SNHLY, CDR2 FYNNEI, per germline. The data are from a study of cytomegalovirus exposure and HLA in healthy donors. Study information: The early release's HLA-typed donors yielded 80 million to 95 million unique TCRs.

Study observations and caveats: Analyses of presence/absence relied on an assumption of roughly uniform sequencing depth across donors. Accounts indicate the classifier identified cytomegalovirus status with strong specificity and sensitivity.

13 Jbeta primers and 60 Vbeta primers were used for the PCR. Repertoires were generated with immunoSEQ multiplex PCR, while TCRdb's copy carries only in-frame clones and drops some. Of about 170,000 clones in the sample, roughly 70% are singletons; the top ten hold around 5%. While unrecorded immune exposures were likely, the donors were nominally healthy when sampled. The sample consisted of PBMCs. V is TRBV2 and J is TRBJ2-2, with D perhaps matching TRBD2 (5 bases). The clonotype originates from a woman between 18 and 29 years old in good health and CMV-seropositive. CDR3: CASTAAENTGELFF. The CDR3, as DNA: TGTGCCAGCACGGCAGCGGAGAACACCGGGGAGCTGTTTTTT.